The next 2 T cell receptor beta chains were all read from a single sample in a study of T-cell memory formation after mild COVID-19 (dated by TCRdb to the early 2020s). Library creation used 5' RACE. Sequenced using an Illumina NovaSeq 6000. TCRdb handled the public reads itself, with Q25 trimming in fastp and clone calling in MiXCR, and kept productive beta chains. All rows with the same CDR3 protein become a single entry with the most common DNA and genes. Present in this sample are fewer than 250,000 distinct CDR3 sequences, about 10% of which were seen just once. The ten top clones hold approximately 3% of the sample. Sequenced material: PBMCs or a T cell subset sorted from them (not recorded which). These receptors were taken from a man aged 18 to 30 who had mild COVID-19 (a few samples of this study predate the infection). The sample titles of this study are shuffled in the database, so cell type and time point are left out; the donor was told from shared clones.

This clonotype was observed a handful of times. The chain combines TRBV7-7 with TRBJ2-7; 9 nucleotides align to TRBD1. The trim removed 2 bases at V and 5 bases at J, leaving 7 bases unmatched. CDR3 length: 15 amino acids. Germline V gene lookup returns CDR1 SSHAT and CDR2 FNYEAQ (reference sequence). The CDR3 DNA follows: TGTGCCAGCAGCTTAACCCCGGACAGGGGTAACGAGCAGTACTTC. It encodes CASSLTPDRGNEQYF.

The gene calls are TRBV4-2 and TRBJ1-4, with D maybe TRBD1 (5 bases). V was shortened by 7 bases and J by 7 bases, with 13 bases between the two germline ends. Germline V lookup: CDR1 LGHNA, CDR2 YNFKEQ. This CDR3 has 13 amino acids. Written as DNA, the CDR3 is TGTGCCAGCACCGGGACCTCGGGTGAAAAACTGTTTTTT. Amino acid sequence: CASTGTSGEKLFF.